One sample yielded the 15 T cell receptor beta chains listed below, sequenced in a study of blood T cell repertoires in COVID-19. The assay was immunoSEQ multiplex PCR, and TCRdb's table has in-frame clones only and misses some. The sample shows 200,000 to 250,000 clones, 88% of them seen only once. The sample was PBMCs or T cells enriched from blood (not recorded which). The source of these receptors is a woman aged 25 to 39 who had been exposed to COVID-19.

As DNA, the CDR3 is TGTGCCATCAGTAACAGTAATGAAAAACTGTTTTTT. Translating gives CAISNSNEKLFF. The chain combines TRBV10-3 with TRBJ1-4; D is undetermined. CDR1 and CDR2 from the germline V gene are ENHRY and SYGVKD. Trimming stripped 5 bases from V and 4 bases from J, with 5 bases between. The CDR3 covers 12 residues.

This clone was seen repeatedly, ten times or more. This chain joins TRBV28 and TRBJ1-6; D is perhaps TRBD1 (5 bases). The germline CDR1 and CDR2 sequences are MDHEN and SYDVKM. Trimming removed 8 bases at V and 8 bases at J, with 19 bases between. The CDR3 contains 15 residues. The CDR3 sequence is CASSRQLNGYSPLHF. The CDR3 region has the DNA TGTGCCAGCTCAAGACAGCTTAACGGATATTCACCCCTCCACTTT.

To note about this clone: A read error may account for a junction end that differs from germline. This rearrangement joins TRBV6-2 or TRBV6-3 to TRBJ2-1, with TRBD2 matching 11 bases. The CDR3 contains 17 residues. Germline V gives CDR1 MNHEY, CDR2 SVGEGT. The CDR3 region is CASSYLGLAVSYNERFF. The CDR3 nucleotides read TGTGCCAGCAGTTACCTGGGACTAGCGGTCTCCTACAATGAGCGGTTCTTC.

In its sample, this clone was seen once. The J gene is TRBJ2-1, the V gene TRBV11-2, with 10 bases aligning to TRBD1. V was pared by 1 base and J by 7 bases, with 4 bases of the junction left unmatched. Germline V gene sequence: CDR1 SGHAT, CDR2 FQNNGV. The CDR3 is made up of 15 amino acids. CDR3 sequence (DNA): TGTGCCAGCAGCTTAGGGACAGGGGGTACTAATGAGCAGTTCTTC. Its protein is CASSLGTGGTNEQFF.

The genes are TRBV11-2 and TRBJ2-7, with TRBD2 matching 8 bases. There are 14 residues in the CDR3. The V and J ends lost 5 bases and 4 bases, in that order; junction bases with no gene match: 7. Germline-derived CDR1 and CDR2 are SGHAT and FQNNGV. CDR3 amino acids: CASSPAGELYEQYF. The CDR3 DNA follows: TGTGCCAGCAGCCCAGCGGGGGAACTATACGAGCAGTACTTC.

The chain recombines TRBV6-1 with TRBJ1-4, with D possibly matching TRBD1 (6 bases). This CDR3 is 18 amino acids long. Germline assignment: CDR1 MNHNS and CDR2 SASEGT. Trimming shortened V by 4 bases and J by 2 bases, and 20 bases separated the two germline ends. In DNA, the CDR3 is TGTGCCAGCAGTGGTCTGACAGGAGAGAGGGGGACTAATGAAAAACTGTTTTTT. This encodes CASSGLTGERGTNEKLFF.

This clone occurred many times. The gene calls are TRBV9 and TRBJ2-5; 8 positions agree with TRBD2. Germline V CDR1 and CDR2: SGDLS, YYNGEE. The V and J ends lost 4 bases and 3 bases, in that order; junction bases with no gene match: 5. The CDR3 contains 14 residues. DNA for the CDR3: TGTGCCAGCAGCTCGGGACTAGAGAAAGAGACCCAGTACTTC. Amino acid sequence: CASSSGLEKETQYF.

This clone has a handful of counts. This chain uses TRBV5-4 with TRBJ2-1, with 11 bases fitting TRBD2. CDR1 and CDR2 (germline): SGHNT, YYREEE (reference sequence). The CDR3 sequence is 18 residues long. Trimming removed 4 bases from V and 0 bases from J; junction bases left unmatched: 9. DNA for the CDR3: TGTGCCAGCAGCACCGGACTAGCGGGCCTGAGCTCCTACAATGAGCAGTTCTTC. It specifies CASSTGLAGLSSYNEQFF.

This chain joins TRBV24-1 and TRBJ2-2; TRBD2 is a possible D gene (5 bases). Trimming shortened V by 1 base and J by 5 bases, and 16 bases separated the two germline ends. The V gene's germline CDR1 is KGHDR and CDR2 SFDVKD. The CDR3 is 17 amino acids. CDR3 nucleotides: TGTGCCACCAGTGATTTTGGGGTCCCCGGGGAGACCGGGGAGCTGTTTTTT. Translated: CATSDFGVPGETGELFF.

The V and J genes are TRBV19 and TRBJ2-3; 7 nucleotides agree with TRBD2. This CDR3 is 17 amino acids long. The V gene end was trimmed by 5 bases and the J gene end by 0 bases; junction bases not matched to a gene: 11. Germline CDR1 LNHDA, CDR2 SQIVND (reference sequence). The CDR3 DNA reads as TGTGCCAGTAGTTGGACCCGGCTAGCGGCTAGCACAGATACGCAGTATTTT. The encoded protein is CASSWTRLAASTDTQYF.

This clone was found a few times. DNA of the CDR3: TGTGCCAGCAGCGAAGGCAGGACTACCGGGGAGCTGTTTTTT. Translating it yields CASSEGRTTGELFF. The chain links TRBV5-4 to TRBJ2-2, with D perhaps matching TRBD2 (5 bases). The CDR3 has 14 residues. Trimming shortened V by 4 bases and J by 5 bases, and 12 bases separated the two germline ends. Germline lookup yields CDR1 SGHNT and CDR2 YYREEE (reference sequence). Based on the CDR3 plus reference TRBV5-4 and TRBJ2-2, the full variable domain is ETGVTQSPTHLIKTRGQQVTLRCSSQSGHNTVSWYQQALGQGPQFIFQYYREEENGRGNFPPRFSGLQFPNYSSELNVNALELDDSALYLCASSEGRTTGELFFGEGSRLTVL.

V gene TRBV5-1 combines with J gene TRBJ1-5, with 11 bases fitting TRBD1. The CDR3 length is 15 residues. Unmatched junction bases numbered 7, after V lost 4 bases and J lost 7 bases. In germline, CDR1 is SGHRS, CDR2 YFSETQ. CDR3 DNA: TGCGCCAGCAGCCCCGGGACAGGGGGAGGCCAGCCCCAGCATTTT. It is translated as CASSPGTGGGQPQHF.

About this clone: Other DNA sequences in the same sample also yield this CDR3. This chain joins TRBV5-1 and TRBJ2-7, with TRBD2 matching over 13 bases. Germline CDR1 reads SGHRS; CDR2 reads YFSETQ. This CDR3 has 15 amino acids. Trimming at V came to 4 bases and at J to 1 base, leaving 2 bases not matched to a gene. This chain's CDR3 is CASSLGLAGSYEQYF. In nucleotides, the CDR3 is TGCGCCAGCAGCCTGGGACTAGCGGGATCCTACGAGCAGTACTTC.

Only one count was recorded for this clone. The rearrangement uses TRBV18 and TRBJ1-1, with 7 bases fitting TRBD1. The junction had 7 bases not matched to a gene; V was cut back by 6 bases and J by 0 bases. Per the germline V gene, CDR1 is KGHSH and CDR2 is LQKENI. The CDR3 runs to 15 residues. The CDR3 is CASSPLQGMNTEAFF. For the CDR3, the DNA is TGTGCCAGCTCCCCTCTACAGGGGATGAACACTGAAGCTTTCTTT.

The chain links TRBV4-1 to TRBJ2-4; 9 nucleotides agree with TRBD2. The CDR3 has 17 residues. The germline V gene encodes CDR1 MGHRA and CDR2 YSYEKL. V shed 0 bases and J 3 bases; nucleotides not matched to a gene: 6. CDR3 DNA sequence: TGCGCCAGCAGCCAAGAAGGTCTTAGCGGGAGCAAAAACATTCAGTACTTC. Its protein product is CASSQEGLSGSKNIQYF.